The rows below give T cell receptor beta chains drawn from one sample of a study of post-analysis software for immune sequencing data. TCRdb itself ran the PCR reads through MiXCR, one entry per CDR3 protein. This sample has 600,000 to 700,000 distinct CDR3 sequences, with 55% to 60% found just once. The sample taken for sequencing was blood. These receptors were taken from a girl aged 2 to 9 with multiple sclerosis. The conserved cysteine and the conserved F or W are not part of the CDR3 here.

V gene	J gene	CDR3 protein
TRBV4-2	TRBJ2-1	ASSRTGTSAYNEQF
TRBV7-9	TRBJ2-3	ASSSSWDHTDTQY
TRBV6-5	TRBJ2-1	ASSPATSGVYNEQF
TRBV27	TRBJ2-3	ASTPKGRPPHPDTQY
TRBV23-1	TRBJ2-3	ASTPHPATGSTDTQY
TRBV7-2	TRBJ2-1	ASSPNPGTYNEQF
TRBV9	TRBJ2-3	ASSAGQLAISTDTQY
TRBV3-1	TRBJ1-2	ASSQEGTANYGYT
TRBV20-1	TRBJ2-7	SARMRDYEQY
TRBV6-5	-	ASSTRDYEQY
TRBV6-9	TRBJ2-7	ASSTGVAYEQY
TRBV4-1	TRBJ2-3	ASSQEHTDTQY
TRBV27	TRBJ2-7	ASSSWGGPGAYEQY
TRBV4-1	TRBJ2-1	ASSHPGQRTEQF
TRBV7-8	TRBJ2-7	ASGGLGYEQY
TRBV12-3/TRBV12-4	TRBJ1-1	ASSLGLIGNTEAF
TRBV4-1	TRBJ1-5	ASSQGVRQPQH
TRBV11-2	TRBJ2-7	ASSTRTSPSYEQY
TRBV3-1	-	ASSQLTYEQY
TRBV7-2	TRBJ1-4	ASSFFGNEKLF
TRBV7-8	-	ASSLMSPTYEQY
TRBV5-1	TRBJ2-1	ASSFSGRADNEQF
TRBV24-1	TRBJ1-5	ATSAEHFNQPQH
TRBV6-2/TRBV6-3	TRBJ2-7	ASSSWAGGPHEQY
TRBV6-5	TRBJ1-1	ASSYSDGGTEAF
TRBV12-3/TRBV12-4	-	ASSPGQGDREQY